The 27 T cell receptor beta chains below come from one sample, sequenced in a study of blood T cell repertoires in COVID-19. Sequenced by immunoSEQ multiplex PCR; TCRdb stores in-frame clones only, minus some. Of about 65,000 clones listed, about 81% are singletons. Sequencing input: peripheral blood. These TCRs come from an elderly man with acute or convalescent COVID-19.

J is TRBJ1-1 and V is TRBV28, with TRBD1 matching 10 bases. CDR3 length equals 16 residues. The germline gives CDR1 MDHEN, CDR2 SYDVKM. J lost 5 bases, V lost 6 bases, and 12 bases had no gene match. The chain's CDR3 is CASSSSATGGWTEAFF. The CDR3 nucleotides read TGTGCCAGCAGCTCCTCCGCGACAGGGGGCTGGACTGAAGCTTTCTTT.

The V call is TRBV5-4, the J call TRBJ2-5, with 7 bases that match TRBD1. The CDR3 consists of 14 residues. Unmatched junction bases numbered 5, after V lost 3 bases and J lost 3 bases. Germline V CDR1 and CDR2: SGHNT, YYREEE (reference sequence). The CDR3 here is CASSSGTAKETQYF. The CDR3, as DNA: TGTGCCAGCAGCTCGGGGACAGCGAAAGAGACCCAGTACTTC.

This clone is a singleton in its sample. The CDR3 loop is CASSRVQLAVRTDTQYF. Written as DNA, the CDR3 is TGTGCCAGCTCACGGGTCCAGCTAGCGGTCAGGACAGATACGCAGTATTTT. V gene TRBV18 combines with J gene TRBJ2-3, with TRBD2 identical over 7 bases. Germline CDR1 and CDR2: KGHSH and LQKENI. V shed 4 bases, J shed 3 bases, and the junction held 13 bases outside the gene matches. The CDR3 runs to 17 residues. The entire variable domain, with the rest obtained from reference TRBV18 and TRBJ2-3, is as follows: NAGVMQNPRHLVRRRGQEARLRCSPMKGHSHVYWYRQLPEEGLKFMVYLQKENIIDESGMPKERFSAEFPKEGPSILRIQQVVRGDSAAYFCASSRVQLAVRTDTQYFGPGTRLTVL.

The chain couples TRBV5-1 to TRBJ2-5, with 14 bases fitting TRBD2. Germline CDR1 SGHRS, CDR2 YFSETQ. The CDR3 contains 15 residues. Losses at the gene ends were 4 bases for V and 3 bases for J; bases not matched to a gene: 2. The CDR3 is CASSTGLAGEETQYF. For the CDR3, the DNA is TGCGCCAGCAGCACGGGACTAGCGGGGGAAGAGACCCAGTACTTC.

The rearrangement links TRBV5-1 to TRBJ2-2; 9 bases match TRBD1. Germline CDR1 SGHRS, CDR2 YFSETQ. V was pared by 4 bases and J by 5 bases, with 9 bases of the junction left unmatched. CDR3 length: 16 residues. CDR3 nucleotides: TGCGCCAGCAGCGGCCGGGACAGGGTCGTTACCGGGGAGCTGTTTTTT. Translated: CASSGRDRVVTGELFF.

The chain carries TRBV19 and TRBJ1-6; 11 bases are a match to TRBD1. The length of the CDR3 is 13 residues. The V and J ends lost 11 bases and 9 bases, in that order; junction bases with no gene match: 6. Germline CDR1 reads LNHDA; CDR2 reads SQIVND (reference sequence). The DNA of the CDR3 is TGTGCCTGCCAGGACAGGGGGCTTTCACCCCTCCACTTT. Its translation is CACQDRGLSPLHF.

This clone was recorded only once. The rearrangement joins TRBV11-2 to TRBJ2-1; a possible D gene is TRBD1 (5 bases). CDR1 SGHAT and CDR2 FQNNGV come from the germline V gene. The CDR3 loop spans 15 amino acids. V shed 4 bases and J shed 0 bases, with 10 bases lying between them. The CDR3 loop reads CASSSDISSYNEQFF. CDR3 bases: TGTGCCAGCAGCTCGGACATAAGCTCCTACAATGAGCAGTTCTTC.

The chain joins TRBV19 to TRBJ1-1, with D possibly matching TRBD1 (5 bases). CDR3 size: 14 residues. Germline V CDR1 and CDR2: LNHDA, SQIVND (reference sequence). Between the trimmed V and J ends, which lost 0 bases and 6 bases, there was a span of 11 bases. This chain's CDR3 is CASSIEGQASEAFF. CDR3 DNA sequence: TGTGCCAGTAGTATAGAGGGGCAGGCCTCTGAAGCTTTCTTT. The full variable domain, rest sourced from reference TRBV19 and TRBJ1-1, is DGGITQSPKYLFRKEGQNVTLSCEQNLNHDAMYWYRQDPGQGLRLIYYSQIVNDFQKGDIAEGYSVSREKKESFPLTVTSAQKNPTAFYLCASSIEGQASEAFFGQGTRLTVV.

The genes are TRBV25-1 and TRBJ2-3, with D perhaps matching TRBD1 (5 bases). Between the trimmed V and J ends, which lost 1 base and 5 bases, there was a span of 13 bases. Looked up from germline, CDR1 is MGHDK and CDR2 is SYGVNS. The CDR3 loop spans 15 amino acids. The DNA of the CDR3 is TGTGCCAGCAGTGAATCCGACAGTCTCCGAGATACGCAGTATTTT. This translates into CASSESDSLRDTQYF.

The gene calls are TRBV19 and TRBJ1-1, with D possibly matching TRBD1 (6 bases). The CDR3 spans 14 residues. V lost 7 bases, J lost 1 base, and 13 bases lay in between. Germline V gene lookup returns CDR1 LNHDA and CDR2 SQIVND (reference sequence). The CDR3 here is CASIGRGRNTEAFF. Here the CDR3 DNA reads TGTGCCAGTATTGGCAGGGGCCGGAACACTGAAGCTTTCTTT. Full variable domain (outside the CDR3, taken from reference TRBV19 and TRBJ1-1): DGGITQSPKYLFRKEGQNVTLSCEQNLNHDAMYWYRQDPGQGLRLIYYSQIVNDFQKGDIAEGYSVSREKKESFPLTVTSAQKNPTAFYLCASIGRGRNTEAFFGQGTRLTVV.

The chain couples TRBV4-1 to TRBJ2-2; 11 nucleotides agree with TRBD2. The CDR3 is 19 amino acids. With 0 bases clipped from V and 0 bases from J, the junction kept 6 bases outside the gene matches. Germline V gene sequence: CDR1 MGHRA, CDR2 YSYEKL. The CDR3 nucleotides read TGCGCCAGCAGCCAAGATTGGCCTAGCGGGGGGACGAACACCGGGGAGCTGTTTTTT. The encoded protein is CASSQDWPSGGTNTGELFF.

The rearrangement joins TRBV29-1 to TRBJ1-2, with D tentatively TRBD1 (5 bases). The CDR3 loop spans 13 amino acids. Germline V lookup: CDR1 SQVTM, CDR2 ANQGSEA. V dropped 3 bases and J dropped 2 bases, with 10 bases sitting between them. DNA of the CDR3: TGCAGCGTTGAGGAGGGGTCAAACTATGGCTACACCTTC. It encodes CSVEEGSNYGYTF.

In nucleotides, the CDR3 is TGTGCCAGTACTCCATCCTTTAGCAACCAAGAGACCCAGTACTTC. Translating gives CASTPSFSNQETQYF. This chain joins TRBV19 and TRBJ2-5, with no clear D. The ends were cut back, 7 bases at V and 0 bases at J, with 15 bases in the middle. CDR1 is LNHDA and CDR2 is SQIVND in the germline V gene (reference sequence). This CDR3 is 15 amino acids long.

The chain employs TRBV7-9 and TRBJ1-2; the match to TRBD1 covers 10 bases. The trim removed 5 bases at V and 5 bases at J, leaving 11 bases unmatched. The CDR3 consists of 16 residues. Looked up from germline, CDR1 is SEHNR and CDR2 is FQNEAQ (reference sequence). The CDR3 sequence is CASSRDRGPRRYGYTF. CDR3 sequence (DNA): TGTGCCAGCAGCCGAGACAGGGGGCCACGACGATATGGCTACACCTTC.

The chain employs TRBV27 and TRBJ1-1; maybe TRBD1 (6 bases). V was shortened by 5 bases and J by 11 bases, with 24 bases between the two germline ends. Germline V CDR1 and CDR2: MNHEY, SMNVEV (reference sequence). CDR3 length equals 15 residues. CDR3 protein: CASSPIAQQGWAAFF. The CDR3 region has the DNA TGTGCCAGCAGTCCCATCGCCCAACAGGGCTGGGCGGCTTTCTTT.

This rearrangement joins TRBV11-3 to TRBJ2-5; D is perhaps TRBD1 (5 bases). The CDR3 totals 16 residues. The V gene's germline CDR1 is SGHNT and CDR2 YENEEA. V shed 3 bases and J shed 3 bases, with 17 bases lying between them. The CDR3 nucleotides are TGTGCCAGCAGCTTTTATTTGGGGCGGAGAAAAGAGACCCAGTACTTC. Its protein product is CASSFYLGRRKETQYF.

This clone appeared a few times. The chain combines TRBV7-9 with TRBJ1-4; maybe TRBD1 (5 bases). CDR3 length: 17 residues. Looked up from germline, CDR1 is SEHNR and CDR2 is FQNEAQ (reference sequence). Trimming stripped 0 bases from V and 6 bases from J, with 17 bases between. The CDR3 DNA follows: TGTGCCAGCAGCTTAGCGCAAGGGCAGGGAATCCATGAAAAACTGTTTTTT. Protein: CASSLAQGQGIHEKLFF.

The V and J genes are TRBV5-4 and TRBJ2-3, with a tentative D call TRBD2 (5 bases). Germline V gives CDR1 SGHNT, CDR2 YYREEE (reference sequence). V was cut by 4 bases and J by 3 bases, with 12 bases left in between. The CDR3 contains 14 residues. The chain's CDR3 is CASSGVGETDTQYF. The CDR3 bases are TGTGCCAGCAGCGGGGTCGGGGAAACAGATACGCAGTATTTT.

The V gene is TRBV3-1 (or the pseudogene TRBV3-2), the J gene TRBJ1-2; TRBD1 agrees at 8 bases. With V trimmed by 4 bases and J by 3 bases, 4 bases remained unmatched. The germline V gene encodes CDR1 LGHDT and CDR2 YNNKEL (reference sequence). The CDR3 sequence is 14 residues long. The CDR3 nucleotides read TGTGCCAGCAGCCGAGACAGGGGCTACTATGGCTACACCTTC. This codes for CASSRDRGYYGYTF.

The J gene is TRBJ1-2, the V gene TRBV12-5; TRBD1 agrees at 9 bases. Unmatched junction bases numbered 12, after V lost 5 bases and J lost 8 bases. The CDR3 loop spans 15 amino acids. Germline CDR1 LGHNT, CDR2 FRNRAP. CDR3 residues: CASGHRDRESGGYTF. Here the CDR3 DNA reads TGTGCTAGTGGTCACCGGGACAGGGAGTCAGGGGGCTACACCTTC.

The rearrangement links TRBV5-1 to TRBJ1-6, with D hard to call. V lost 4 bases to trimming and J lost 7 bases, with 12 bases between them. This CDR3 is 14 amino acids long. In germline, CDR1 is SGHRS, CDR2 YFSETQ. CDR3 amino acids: CASSPTTENSPLHF. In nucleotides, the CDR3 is TGCGCCAGCAGCCCGACTACGGAAAATTCACCCCTCCACTTT.

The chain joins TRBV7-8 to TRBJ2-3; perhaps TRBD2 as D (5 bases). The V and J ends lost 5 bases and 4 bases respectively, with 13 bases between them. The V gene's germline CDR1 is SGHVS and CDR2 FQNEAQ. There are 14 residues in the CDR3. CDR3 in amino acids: CASSPELVSDTQYF. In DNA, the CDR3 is TGTGCCAGCAGCCCTGAACTAGTCTCAGATACGCAGTATTTT.

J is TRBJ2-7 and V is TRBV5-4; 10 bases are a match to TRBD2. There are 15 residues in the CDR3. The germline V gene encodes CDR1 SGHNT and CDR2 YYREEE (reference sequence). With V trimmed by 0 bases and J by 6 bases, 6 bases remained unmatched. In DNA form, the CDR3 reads TGTGCCAGCAGCTTGGCCGGAGCGGGGGGGCGCGAGCAGTACTTC. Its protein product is CASSLAGAGGREQYF. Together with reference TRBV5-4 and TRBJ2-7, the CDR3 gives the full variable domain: ETGVTQSPTHLIKTRGQQVTLRCSSQSGHNTVSWYQQALGQGPQFIFQYYREEENGRGNFPPRFSGLQFPNYSSELNVNALELDDSALYLCASSLAGAGGREQYFGPGTRLTVT.

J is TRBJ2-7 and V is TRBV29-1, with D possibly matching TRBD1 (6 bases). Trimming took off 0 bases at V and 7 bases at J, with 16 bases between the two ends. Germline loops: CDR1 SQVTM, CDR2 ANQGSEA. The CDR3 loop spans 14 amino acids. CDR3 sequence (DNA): TGCAGCGTTGAAGATTGGGGCCCTACAGGGGAGCAGTACTTC. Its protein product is CSVEDWGPTGEQYF.

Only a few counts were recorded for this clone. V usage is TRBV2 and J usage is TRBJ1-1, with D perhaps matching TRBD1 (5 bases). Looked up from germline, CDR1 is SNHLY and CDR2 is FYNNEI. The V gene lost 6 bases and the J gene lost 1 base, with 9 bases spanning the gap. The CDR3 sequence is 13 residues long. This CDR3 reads CASRGQANTEAFF. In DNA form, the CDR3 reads TGTGCCAGCAGAGGACAAGCGAACACTGAAGCTTTCTTT.

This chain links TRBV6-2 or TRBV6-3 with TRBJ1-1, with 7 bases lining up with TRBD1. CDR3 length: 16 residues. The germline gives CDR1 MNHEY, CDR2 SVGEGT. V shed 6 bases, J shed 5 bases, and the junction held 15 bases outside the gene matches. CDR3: CASSIRDSRLGTEAFF. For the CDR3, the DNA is TGTGCCAGCAGCATCCGGGACAGCCGGCTAGGGACTGAAGCTTTCTTT.

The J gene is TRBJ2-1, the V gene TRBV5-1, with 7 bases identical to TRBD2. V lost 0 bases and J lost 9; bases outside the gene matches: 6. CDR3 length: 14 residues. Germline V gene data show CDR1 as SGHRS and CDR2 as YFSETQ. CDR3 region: CASSLAAGVGEQFF. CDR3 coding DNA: TGCGCCAGCAGCTTGGCCGCGGGGGTCGGTGAGCAGTTCTTC.